This TCR beta chain is from a study of spatial heterogeneity in lung cancer. Findings of the study overall: The study found ubiquitous expanded tumor TCRs in blood more at resection than follow-up.

Using its own MiXCR run on the 5' RACE reads, TCRdb lists one record per CDR3 protein. The sample carries around 45,000 distinct CDR3 sequences, roughly 20% recorded once. As for time point: blood at routine non-recurrence follow-up after resection. On this clonotype itself: The antigen remains unidentified.

Trimming removed 4 bases from V and 10 bases from J, with 15 bases in between. The CDR3 has 13 amino acids. CDR1 SGDLS and CDR2 YYNGEE come from the germline V gene. This specimen consisted of PBMCs, obtained at follow-up. The clonotype comes from a female donor with early-stage non-small cell lung cancer. V is TRBV9 and J is TRBJ2-1, with no clear D. CDR3 in DNA: TGTGCCAGCAGCTACGTGACTGGGAAGGAGCAGTTCTTC. Protein sequence: CASSYVTGKEQFF.